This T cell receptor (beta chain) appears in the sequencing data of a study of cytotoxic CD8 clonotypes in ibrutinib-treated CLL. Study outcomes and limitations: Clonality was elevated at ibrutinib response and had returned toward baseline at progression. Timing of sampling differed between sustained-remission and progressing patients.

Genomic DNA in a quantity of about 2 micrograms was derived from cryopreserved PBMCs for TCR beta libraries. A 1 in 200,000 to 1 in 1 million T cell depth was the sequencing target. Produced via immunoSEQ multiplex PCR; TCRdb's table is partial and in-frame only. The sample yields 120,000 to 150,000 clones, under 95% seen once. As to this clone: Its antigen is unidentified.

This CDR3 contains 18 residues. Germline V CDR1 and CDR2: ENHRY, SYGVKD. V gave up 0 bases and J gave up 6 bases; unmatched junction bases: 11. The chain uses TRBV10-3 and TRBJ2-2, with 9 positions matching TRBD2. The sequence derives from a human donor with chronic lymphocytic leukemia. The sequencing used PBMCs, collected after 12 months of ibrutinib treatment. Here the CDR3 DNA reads TGTGCCATCAGTGAGTCGACTGGTAGCGGGAGATTCGCCGGGGAGCTGTTTTTT. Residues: CAISESTGSGRFAGELFF.